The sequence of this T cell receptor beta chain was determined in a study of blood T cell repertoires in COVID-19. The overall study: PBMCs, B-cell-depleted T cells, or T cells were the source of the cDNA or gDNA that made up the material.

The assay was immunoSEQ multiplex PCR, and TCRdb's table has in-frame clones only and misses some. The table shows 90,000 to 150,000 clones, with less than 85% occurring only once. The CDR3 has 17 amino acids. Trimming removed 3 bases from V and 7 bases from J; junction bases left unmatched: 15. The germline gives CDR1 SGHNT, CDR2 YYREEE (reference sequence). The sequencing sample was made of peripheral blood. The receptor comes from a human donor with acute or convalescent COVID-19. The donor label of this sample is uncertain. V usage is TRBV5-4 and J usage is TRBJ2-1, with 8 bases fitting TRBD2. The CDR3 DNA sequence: TGTGCCAGCAGCTCAGGGAAGCGGGGGATCTTAGGGAATGAGCAGTTCTTC. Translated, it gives CASSSGKRGILGNEQFF.